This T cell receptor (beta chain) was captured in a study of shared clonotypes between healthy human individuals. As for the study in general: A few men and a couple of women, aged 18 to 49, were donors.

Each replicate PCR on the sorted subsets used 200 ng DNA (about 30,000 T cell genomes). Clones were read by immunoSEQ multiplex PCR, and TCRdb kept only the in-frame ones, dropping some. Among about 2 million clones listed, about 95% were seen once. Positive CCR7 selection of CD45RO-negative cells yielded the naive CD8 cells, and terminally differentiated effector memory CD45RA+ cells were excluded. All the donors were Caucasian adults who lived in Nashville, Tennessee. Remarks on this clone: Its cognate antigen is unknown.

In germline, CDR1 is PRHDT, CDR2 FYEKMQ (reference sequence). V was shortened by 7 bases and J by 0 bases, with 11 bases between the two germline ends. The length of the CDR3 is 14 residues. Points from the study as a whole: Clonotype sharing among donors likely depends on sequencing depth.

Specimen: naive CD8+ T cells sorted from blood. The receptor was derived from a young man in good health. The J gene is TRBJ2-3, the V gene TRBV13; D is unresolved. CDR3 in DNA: TGTGCCAGCATAAAAGTTCTCAGCACAGATACGCAGTATTTT. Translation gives CASIKVLSTDTQYF.